Presented here are 20 T cell receptor beta chains from one specimen sequenced in a study of shared clonotypes between healthy human individuals. Profiling relied on immunoSEQ multiplex PCR, and the TCRdb table lists in-frame clones only, not all of them. The sample contains about 1.1 million clones, 60% to 80% of which appear only once. Sequenced material: memory CD4+ T cells from PBMCs. Documented subset: CD45RA-negative fraction. The receptors stem from a man between 18 and 35 years old in good health. Some clones in this sample may be carry-over from other donors' samples.

This clone was counted a few times. This chain connects TRBV28 to TRBJ1-5; possibly TRBD1 for D (5 bases). The germline gives CDR1 MDHEN, CDR2 SYDVKM. The ends were cut back, 6 bases at V and 6 bases at J, with 15 bases in the middle. The CDR3 runs to 14 residues. The chain's CDR3 is CASSDRGGIQPQHF. CDR3 in DNA: TGTGCCAGCAGCGACCGCGGGGGGATTCAGCCCCAGCATTTT.

CDR3 in DNA: TGTGCCAGCAGCTTCGGACAGGGGCAAGGGGAGCTGTTTTTT. It is translated as CASSFGQGQGELFF. V and J are TRBV7-3 and TRBJ2-2; 9 bases align to TRBD1. V shed 3 bases and J 8 bases; nucleotides not matched to a gene: 4. This CDR3 contains 14 residues. Per the germline V gene, CDR1 is SGHTA and CDR2 is FQGTGA.

The chain uses TRBV6-6 and TRBJ1-4, with no clear D. Trimming left V 6 bases short and J 1 base short, with 12 bases between. Germline V gene sequence: CDR1 MNHNY, CDR2 SVGAGI (reference sequence). CDR3 size: 15 residues. This chain's CDR3 is CASRPARRTNEKLFF. CDR3 nucleotide sequence: TGTGCCAGCAGGCCCGCAAGAAGAACTAATGAAAAACTGTTTTTT.

V gene TRBV5-1 combines with J gene TRBJ1-3, with TRBD1 matching over 9 bases. The CDR3 covers 15 residues. The junction had 6 bases not matched to a gene; V was cut back by 4 bases and J by 4 bases. Per the germline V gene, CDR1 is SGHRS and CDR2 is YFSETQ. The chain's CDR3 is CASSRTGGSGNTIYF. The CDR3 DNA is TGCGCCAGCAGCCGTACAGGGGGCTCGGGAAACACCATATATTTT.

The chain joins TRBV5-8 to TRBJ1-5; 8 bases align to TRBD1. The junction had 6 bases not matched to a gene; V was cut back by 3 bases and J by 4 bases. In germline, CDR1 is SGHTS, CDR2 YDEGEE. This CDR3 has 15 residues. CDR3 sequence (DNA): TGTGCCAGCAGCTGGACAGGGCGAAGTAATCAGCCCCAGCATTTT. Its protein is CASSWTGRSNQPQHF.

A few counts support this clone. The J gene is TRBJ2-1, the V gene TRBV7-8; TRBD2 aligns across 15 bases. Per germline, CDR1 SGHVS and CDR2 FQNEAQ. CDR3 length: 16 residues. V was pared by 5 bases and J by 8 bases, with 7 bases of the junction left unmatched. CDR3 sequence (DNA): TGTGCCAGCAGCAAAGGACTAGCGGGAGGGCCGGATGAGCAGTTCTTC. It specifies CASSKGLAGGPDEQFF. Using reference TRBV7-8 and TRBJ2-1 for the parts outside the CDR3, the full variable domain is GAGVSQSPRYKVAKRGQDVALRCDPISGHVSLFWYQQALGQGPEFLTYFQNEAQLDKSGLPSDRFFAERPEGSVSTLKIQRTQQEDSAVYLCASSKGLAGGPDEQFFGPGTRLTVL.

Details on this clone: This CDR3 is also generated by other DNA sequences in the sample. This sequence joins TRBV30 and TRBJ2-3; D gene uncertain. The V end was cut by 2 bases, the J end by 1 base, with 4 bases between. This CDR3 is 12 amino acids long. In germline, CDR1 is GTSNPN, CDR2 SVGIG (reference sequence). The CDR3 DNA follows: TGTGCCTGGAGTCCCGGCACAGATACGCAGTATTTT. This codes for CAWSPGTDTQYF.

In this sample, this clone turned up a few times. This rearrangement joins TRBV7-8 to TRBJ1-4, with D unresolved. V was cut by 6 bases and J by 5 bases, with 10 bases left in between. CDR1 and CDR2 from the germline V gene are SGHVS and FQNEAQ. CDR3 length: 13 residues. This chain's CDR3 is CASSPAQNEKLFF. As DNA, the CDR3 is TGTGCCAGCAGTCCTGCTCAAAATGAAAAACTGTTTTTT.

This sequence joins TRBV28 and TRBJ2-2; D is unresolved. The CDR3 is 15 amino acids. The V gene lost 10 bases and the J gene lost 0 bases, with 15 bases spanning the gap. Per the germline V gene, CDR1 is MDHEN and CDR2 is SYDVKM. This CDR3 reads CATHHGASNTGELFF. The CDR3 nucleotides are TGTGCCACCCACCACGGAGCTTCGAACACCGGGGAGCTGTTTTTT.

The chain links TRBV4-1 to TRBJ2-1; D possibly corresponds to TRBD2 (5 bases). The CDR3 runs 17 residues. CDR1 is MGHRA and CDR2 is YSYEKL in the germline V gene. V was trimmed by 0 bases and J by 0 bases, leaving 12 bases between them. The CDR3 DNA reads TGCGCCAGCAGCCAAGATCCGAGGAGGAGCTCCTACAATGAGCAGTTCTTC. This gives the protein CASSQDPRRSSYNEQFF.

The V gene is TRBV9, the J gene TRBJ1-5; D is ambiguous. The CDR3 covers 14 residues. Germline CDR1 is SGDLS and CDR2 is YYNGEE. The V and J ends lost 0 bases and 7 bases respectively, with 11 bases between them. The DNA for the CDR3 is TGTGCCAGCAGCGTAGCTTGGGAAGGCCAGCCCCAGCATTTT. Protein sequence: CASSVAWEGQPQHF.

The V gene is TRBV6-5, the J gene TRBJ2-7, with D possibly matching TRBD2 (6 bases). Trimming cost V 10 bases and J 2 bases, with 15 bases left between them. Germline V CDR1 and CDR2: MNHEY, SVGAGI. The CDR3 runs to 13 residues. The chain's CDR3 is CATNKPGAYEQYF. The CDR3, as DNA: TGTGCCACCAATAAGCCGGGAGCCTACGAGCAGTACTTC.

A few counts support this clone. In DNA form, the CDR3 reads TGTGCCTGGAGGGATACAGGGGGTTCTGGCTACACCTTC. As protein: CAWRDTGGSGYTF. The rearrangement joins TRBV30 to TRBJ1-2; 8 bases fit TRBD1. Germline V gene data show CDR1 as GTSNPN and CDR2 as SVGIG (reference sequence). V gave up 3 bases and J gave up 7 bases; unmatched junction bases: 7. The CDR3 runs to 13 residues.

Notes on this clone: The sample has other DNA sequences that encode this CDR3 too. The chain has TRBV5-1 and TRBJ2-1, with D possibly being TRBD2 (5 bases). V lost 0 bases and J 2 bases, leaving 12 bases between the germline ends. The CDR3 covers 16 residues. Germline V gene lookup returns CDR1 SGHRS and CDR2 YFSETQ. CDR3 bases: TGCGCCAGCAGCTTGGTTTCCAGCGGAGCCTACAATGAGCAGTTCTTC. This translates into CASSLVSSGAYNEQFF.

This sequence joins TRBV9 and TRBJ2-1, with 13 nucleotides matching TRBD2. Trimming took 3 bases from V and 8 from J; bases not matched to a gene: 8. This CDR3 region has 16 residues. Germline values: CDR1 SGDLS, CDR2 YYNGEE. The DNA of the CDR3 is TGTGCCAGCAGCGCCACTAGCGGGAGGGCCCCCGATGAGCAGTTCTTC. Amino acid sequence: CASSATSGRAPDEQFF.

V is TRBV2 and J is TRBJ2-7, with 7 bases fitting TRBD1. The germline V gene has CDR1 SNHLY and CDR2 FYNNEI. This CDR3 comprises 13 residues. The junction had 7 bases not matched to a gene; V was cut back by 7 bases and J by 4 bases. CDR3 residues: CASKGDSWYEQYF. The CDR3 DNA sequence: TGTGCCAGCAAAGGGGACAGCTGGTACGAGCAGTACTTC.

The chain employs TRBV6-5 and TRBJ1-2; D remains unclear. With 0 bases removed from V and 8 bases from J, the gap between germline ends came to 13 bases. The CDR3 totals 14 residues. From germline, CDR1 is MNHEY and CDR2 SVGAGI. CDR3 sequence (DNA): TGTGCCAGCAGTTACTCCGGGGTAAACAGAGGCTACACCTTC. As protein: CASSYSGVNRGYTF.

V usage is TRBV7-3 and J usage is TRBJ2-1; D may be TRBD2 (5 bases). The CDR3 contains 13 residues. V was clipped by 5 bases and J by 8 bases, with 13 bases between them. The germline CDR1 and CDR2 sequences are SGHTA and FQGTGA. The CDR3: CASSRNPGYEQFF. CDR3 nucleotide sequence: TGTGCCAGCAGCCGCAATCCGGGATATGAGCAGTTCTTC.

This clone showed up just a few times. The V and J genes are TRBV5-1 and TRBJ2-3; TRBD1 aligns across 8 bases. Germline V lookup: CDR1 SGHRS, CDR2 YFSETQ. The CDR3 spans 14 residues. Unmatched junction bases numbered 3, after V lost 2 bases and J lost 4 bases. The CDR3 spells CASSFGQGPDTQYF. The CDR3 bases are TGCGCCAGCAGCTTCGGACAGGGACCAGATACGCAGTATTTT.

The chain joins TRBV28 to TRBJ1-4; maybe TRBD1 (5 bases). Germline values: CDR1 MDHEN, CDR2 SYDVKM. The V end was cut by 8 bases, the J end by 5 bases, with 15 bases between. The CDR3 runs 14 residues. The CDR3 region is CASGSTGVNEKLFF. The CDR3 DNA sequence: TGTGCCAGCGGATCCACAGGAGTCAATGAAAAACTGTTTTTT.